The 25 T cell receptor beta chains presented below share a single source sample, sequenced in a study of CD8+ T cells in alopecia areata. Treatment: oral pan-JAK inhibitor, 5-10 mg twice daily. Sequencing used cDNA as its template, made by extracting RNA and reverse transcribing it. Generated by immunoSEQ multiplex PCR, the TCRdb table keeps only in-frame clones and is missing some. This repertoire shows approximately 220,000 clones, about two fifths found once; its top ten account for around 0.48%. The sample here was CD4+ T cells sorted from blood, taken at roughly week 30, from a patient treated with tofacitinib. These receptors originate from a human donor with alopecia areata.

The chain carries TRBV5-1 and TRBJ1-1, with D possibly TRBD1 on 6 matching bases. This CDR3 contains 17 residues. In germline, CDR1 is SGHRS, CDR2 YFSETQ. Trimming removed 1 base from V and 0 bases from J, with 16 bases in between. CDR3 bases: TGCGCCAGCAGCTTGAGCCTGGGGGGGCGGATGAACACTGAAGCTTTCTTT. It encodes CASSLSLGGRMNTEAFF.

CDR3 residues: CASSQGFNQPQHF. The CDR3, as DNA: TGCGCCAGCAGCCAGGGGTTTAATCAGCCCCAGCATTTT. V is TRBV10-2 and J is TRBJ1-5; a weak D match, TRBD1 (6 bases). Per the germline V gene, CDR1 is WSHSY and CDR2 is SAAADI. The CDR3 loop spans 13 amino acids. V was pared by 6 bases and J by 4 bases, with 10 bases between.

The chain combines TRBV25-1 with TRBJ2-3, with D perhaps TRBD1 (5 bases). Trimming shortened V by 2 bases and J by 4 bases, and 13 bases separated the two germline ends. The germline gives CDR1 MGHDK, CDR2 SYGVNS. This CDR3 comprises 15 residues. CDR3 protein: CASSEADPGSDTQYF. The CDR3 DNA follows: TGTGCCAGCAGTGAAGCGGACCCAGGGTCAGATACGCAGTATTTT.

The chain recombines TRBV7-3 with TRBJ2-3, with TRBD2 identical over 8 bases. The length of the CDR3 is 15 residues. Trimming at V came to 0 bases and at J to 5 bases, leaving 4 bases not matched to a gene. Looked up from germline, CDR1 is SGHTA and CDR2 is FQGTGA. For the CDR3, the DNA is TGTGCCAGCAGCTTAACTAGCGGGAAACAAGATACGCAGTATTTT. This codes for CASSLTSGKQDTQYF. Looking up the rest from reference TRBV7-3 and TRBJ2-3 gives the full variable domain: GAGVSQTPSNKVTEKGKYVELRCDPISGHTALYWYRQSLGQGPEFLIYFQGTGAADDSGLPNDRFFAVRPEGSVSTLKIQRTERGDSAVYLCASSLTSGKQDTQYFGPGTRLTVL.

The chain recombines TRBV7-9 with TRBJ2-5; 11 nucleotides match TRBD1. Germline V gene data show CDR1 as SEHNR and CDR2 as FQNEAQ (reference sequence). This CDR3 spans 15 amino acids. Losses at the gene ends were 5 bases for V and 4 bases for J; bases not matched to a gene: 6. The CDR3 DNA sequence: TGTGCCAGCAGCAAGGGACAGGGGGGACGAGAGACCCAGTACTTC. Translation gives CASSKGQGGRETQYF.

This clone was found a few times. V usage is TRBV2 and J usage is TRBJ2-7, with D tentatively TRBD1 or TRBD2 (5 bases each). The germline V and J ends were trimmed by 4 bases and 3 bases, with 13 bases remaining between them. CDR1 is SNHLY and CDR2 is FYNNEI in the germline V gene. The CDR3 contains 14 residues. The chain's CDR3 is CASSVGTIGYEQYF. In nucleotides, the CDR3 is TGTGCCAGCAGTGTCGGGACGATCGGCTACGAGCAGTACTTC.

The genes are TRBV30 and TRBJ1-5; the match to TRBD1 covers 8 bases. V lost 5 bases and J lost 6; bases outside the gene matches: 6. Germline V gene data show CDR1 as GTSNPN and CDR2 as SVGIG (reference sequence). The CDR3 length is 13 residues. This CDR3 is CAWGGQGSQPQHF. The CDR3 nucleotides read TGTGCCTGGGGCGGACAGGGATCTCAGCCCCAGCATTTT.

This clone was observed many times. The gene calls are TRBV7-9 and TRBJ2-7, with 7 bases identical to TRBD1. V was clipped by 5 bases and J by 3 bases; unmatched bases: 7. The CDR3 runs to 14 residues. The germline V gene has CDR1 SEHNR and CDR2 FQNEAQ (reference sequence). The CDR3 nucleotides read TGTGCCAGCAGCAAAAGGGACAGCGGCTACGAGCAGTACTTC. Its protein is CASSKRDSGYEQYF.

The genes are TRBV11-1 and TRBJ2-7; 12 nucleotides match TRBD2. Unmatched junction bases numbered 3, after V lost 2 bases and J lost 7 bases. The V gene's germline CDR1 is SGHAT and CDR2 FQDESV (reference sequence). This CDR3 region has 14 residues. CDR3 residues: CASSLTSGRWEQYF. In DNA form, the CDR3 reads TGTGCCAGCAGCTTAACTAGCGGGAGGTGGGAGCAGTACTTC.

V gene TRBV29-1 combines with J gene TRBJ1-3, with no clear D. The CDR3 is 13 amino acids. Trimming removed 7 bases at V and 3 bases at J, with 13 bases between. Germline V lookup: CDR1 SQVTM, CDR2 ANQGSEA. The CDR3 DNA is TGCAGCGGTTCGGTGACTGATGGAAACACCATATATTTT. Translated, it gives CSGSVTDGNTIYF.

DNA of the CDR3: TGTGCCGGGTCGACAGCCTCTAACTATGGCTACACCTTC. Residues: CAGSTASNYGYTF. This chain connects TRBV6-6 to TRBJ1-2; D perhaps matches TRBD1 (5 bases). V was clipped by 11 bases and J by 0 bases, with 13 bases between them. This CDR3 is built from 13 residues. Germline V gives CDR1 MNHNY, CDR2 SVGAGI (reference sequence).

The J gene is TRBJ2-3, the V gene TRBV10-3; 9 nucleotides line up with TRBD2. There are 17 residues in the CDR3. CDR1 and CDR2 (germline): ENHRY, SYGVKD. Unmatched junction bases numbered 8, after V lost 2 bases and J lost 2 bases. The DNA for the CDR3 is TGTGCCATCAGTGAGGGGCGACTAGCGGAGCACACAGATACGCAGTATTTT. Residues: CAISEGRLAEHTDTQYF.

This chain connects TRBV7-6 to TRBJ1-6; maybe TRBD1 (5 bases). The ends were cut back, 5 bases at V and 7 bases at J, with 21 bases in the middle. This CDR3 region has 17 residues. Germline values: CDR1 SGHVS, CDR2 FNYEAQ. CDR3 DNA: TGTGCCAGCAGCCGATCAGGGCGCACGAAAATCAATTCACCCCTCCACTTT. Encoded protein: CASSRSGRTKINSPLHF.

This chain links TRBV7-2 with TRBJ2-7, with 9 bases matching TRBD1. The CDR3 length is 15 residues. Unmatched junction bases numbered 6, after V lost 5 bases and J lost 1 base. Germline lookup yields CDR1 SGHTA and CDR2 FQGNSA. CDR3 protein: CASSPGQGLSYEQYF. The CDR3 DNA reads TGTGCCAGCAGCCCCGGACAGGGGCTTTCCTACGAGCAGTACTTC.

This rearrangement joins TRBV29-1 to TRBJ1-2; TRBD1 might be the D (6 bases). Germline V gene sequence: CDR1 SQVTM, CDR2 ANQGSEA. V was pared by 4 bases and J by 8 bases, with 20 bases between. The CDR3 extends over 14 amino acids. The CDR3 loop reads CSVARQVAGEGYTF. The CDR3 coding sequence is TGCAGCGTTGCCCGACAGGTCGCCGGGGAAGGCTACACCTTC.

This chain connects TRBV6-1 to TRBJ2-1, with D uncertain. Germline loops: CDR1 MNHNS, CDR2 SASEGT. This CDR3 spans 13 amino acids. Trimming stripped 7 bases from V and 0 bases from J, with 7 bases between. CDR3 sequence: CASKESSYNEQFF. CDR3 in DNA: TGTGCCAGCAAGGAGAGCTCCTACAATGAGCAGTTCTTC.

This chain uses TRBV9 with TRBJ1-2; TRBD1 might be the D (6 bases). Germline V gene sequence: CDR1 SGDLS, CDR2 YYNGEE. V gave up 4 bases and J gave up 3 bases, with 13 bases separating them. CDR3 length: 14 residues. This CDR3 reads CASSLRRGDYGYTF. DNA of the CDR3: TGTGCCAGCAGCTTAAGAAGGGGGGACTATGGCTACACCTTC. Full variable domain (rest looked up from reference TRBV9 and TRBJ1-2): DSGVTQTPKHLITATGQRVTLRCSPRSGDLSVYWYQQSLDQGLQFLIQYYNGEERAKGNILERFSAQQFPDLHSELNLSSLELGDSALYFCASSLRRGDYGYTFGSGTRLTVV.

There are a few counts of this clone. The chain employs TRBV15 and TRBJ2-7; 9 nucleotides match TRBD2. Looked up from germline, CDR1 is LNHNV and CDR2 is YYDKDF (reference sequence). CDR3 length: 16 amino acids. J lost 6 bases, V lost 4 bases, and 13 bases had no gene match. The CDR3 spells CATSKDQASGVGEQYF. The CDR3 coding sequence is TGTGCCACCAGCAAAGACCAGGCTAGCGGGGTCGGCGAGCAGTACTTC.

The V gene is TRBV12-5, the J gene TRBJ1-2; 11 bases map to TRBD1. From germline, CDR1 is LGHNT and CDR2 FRNRAP. The V segment lost 5 bases and the J segment 4 bases; nucleotides outside the gene matches: 9. The CDR3 consists of 16 residues. CDR3 in amino acids: CASGTGTGGEAYGYTF. CDR3 DNA sequence: TGTGCTAGTGGTACCGGGACAGGGGGTGAGGCCTATGGCTACACCTTC.

This sequence joins TRBV10-3 and TRBJ2-5, with D perhaps matching TRBD1 or TRBD2 (5 bases each). This CDR3 has 15 amino acids. The ends were cut back, 3 bases at V and 1 base at J, with 12 bases in the middle. Per the germline V gene, CDR1 is ENHRY and CDR2 is SYGVKD. The CDR3 DNA sequence: TGTGCCATCAGTGAAAAGGGGCGGGCCCAAGAGACCCAGTACTTC. Its translation: CAISEKGRAQETQYF.

This clone has a handful of counts. V and J are TRBV7-6 and TRBJ2-3, with 7 bases identical to TRBD2. Per the germline V gene, CDR1 is SGHVS and CDR2 is FNYEAQ. V was clipped by 1 base and J by 2 bases; unmatched bases: 3. The CDR3 extends over 15 amino acids. CDR3: CASSLGGGYTDTQYF. The CDR3 DNA reads TGTGCCAGCAGCTTAGGCGGGGGATACACAGATACGCAGTATTTT.

This clone was observed a handful of times. The chain links TRBV2 to TRBJ2-7; D is unresolved. The CDR3 is made up of 11 amino acids. With 6 bases removed from V and 3 bases from J, the gap between germline ends came to 6 bases. Germline V gene sequence: CDR1 SNHLY, CDR2 FYNNEI. The CDR3 sequence is CASSDGYEQYF. In DNA form, the CDR3 reads TGTGCCAGCAGCGACGGCTACGAGCAGTACTTC. The full variable domain, its missing parts supplied by reference TRBV2 and TRBJ2-7, is EPEVTQTPSHQVTQMGQEVILRCVPISNHLYFYWYRQILGQKVEFLVSFYNNEISEKSEIFDDQFSVERPDGSNFTLKIRSTKLEDSAMYFCASSDGYEQYFGPGTRLTVT.

The chain links TRBV2 to TRBJ2-3, with 7 nucleotides matching TRBD2. Germline trimming cut 1 base from V and 0 bases from J; bases unmatched to any gene: 7. Per the germline V gene, CDR1 is SNHLY and CDR2 is FYNNEI. This CDR3 has 17 amino acids. CDR3 DNA sequence: TGTGCCAGCAGTGAAGAGGCTGGGCGGGGGAGCACAGATACGCAGTATTTT. Protein product: CASSEEAGRGSTDTQYF.

This chain connects TRBV7-9 to TRBJ2-3, with 8 bases lining up with TRBD1. This CDR3 region has 15 residues. Trimming took 2 bases from V and 4 from J; bases not matched to a gene: 5. Germline V gene data show CDR1 as SEHNR and CDR2 as FQNEAQ (reference sequence). Here the CDR3 reads CASSLRGQGPDTQYF. DNA of the CDR3: TGTGCCAGCAGCTTACGAGGACAGGGTCCAGATACGCAGTATTTT.

This clone has only a few counts. The chain is built from TRBV27 and TRBJ1-5; D remains ambiguous. This CDR3 is built from 14 residues. In germline, CDR1 is MNHEY, CDR2 SMNVEV (reference sequence). V was cut by 8 bases and J by 0 bases, with 11 bases left in between. The CDR3 protein is CASRPAGSNQPQHF. The CDR3 region has the DNA TGTGCCAGCCGGCCTGCGGGTAGCAATCAGCCCCAGCATTTT.